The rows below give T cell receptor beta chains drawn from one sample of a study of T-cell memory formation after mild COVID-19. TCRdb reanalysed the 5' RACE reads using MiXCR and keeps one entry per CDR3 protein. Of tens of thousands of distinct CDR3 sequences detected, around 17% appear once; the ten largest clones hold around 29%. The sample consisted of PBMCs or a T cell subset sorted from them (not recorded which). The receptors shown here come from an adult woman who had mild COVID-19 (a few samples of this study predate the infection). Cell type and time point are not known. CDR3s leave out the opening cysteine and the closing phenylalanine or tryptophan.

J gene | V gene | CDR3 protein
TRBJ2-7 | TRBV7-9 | ASSEPSSGRGIYEQY
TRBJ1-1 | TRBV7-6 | ASSPGDRPSAF
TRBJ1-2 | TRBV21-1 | ASSNSQVENYGYT
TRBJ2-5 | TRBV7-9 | ASSLRSETQY
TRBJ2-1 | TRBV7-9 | ASSFGTNEQF
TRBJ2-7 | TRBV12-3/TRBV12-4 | ASSPRLETYEQY
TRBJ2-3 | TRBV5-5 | ASSLDLTDTQY
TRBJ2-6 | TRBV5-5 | ASSPASTLWEDVLT
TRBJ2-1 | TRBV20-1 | SASAHNEQF
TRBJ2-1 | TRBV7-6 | ASSLGDEQF
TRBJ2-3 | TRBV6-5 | ASRGSGAWDTQY
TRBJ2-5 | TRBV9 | ASSNGLASQETQY
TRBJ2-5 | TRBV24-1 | ATSDFGGSSETQY
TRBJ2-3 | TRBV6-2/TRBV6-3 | ASSYPGLASGPFVDTQY
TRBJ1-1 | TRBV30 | AWRYLSEAF
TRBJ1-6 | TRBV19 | ASWGAGQGFSPLH
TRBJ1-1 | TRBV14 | ASSQELNTEAF
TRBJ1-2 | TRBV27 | ASSFAGEGYGYT
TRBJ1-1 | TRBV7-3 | ASSLRVGTEAF
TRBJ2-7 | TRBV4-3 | ASSPGRGSTYEQY
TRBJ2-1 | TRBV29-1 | SVPRTGSYNEQF
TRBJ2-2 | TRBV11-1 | ASSPDRVQLGLF
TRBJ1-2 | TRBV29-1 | SVEIQGAGTYGYT
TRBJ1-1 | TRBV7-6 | ASSFGQGLATEAF
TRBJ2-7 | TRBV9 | ASSVGTSGTYYEQY
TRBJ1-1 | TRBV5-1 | ASSLDRGHTEAF
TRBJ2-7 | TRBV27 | ASSLSGVGFYEQY
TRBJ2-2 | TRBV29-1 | SVEASGRDTGELF
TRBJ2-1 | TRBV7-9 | ASSTDRGDPYNEQF
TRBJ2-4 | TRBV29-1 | SVEDPRGANIQY
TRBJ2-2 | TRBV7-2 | ASSLSALVGTGELF
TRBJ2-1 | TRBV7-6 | ASSPYGRHRGRIYEQF
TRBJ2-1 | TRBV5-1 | ASSYHTLAGGYNEQF
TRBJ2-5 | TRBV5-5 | ASSHRDRERVLGETQY
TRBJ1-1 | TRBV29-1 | SVVEGNTEAF
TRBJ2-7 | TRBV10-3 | AISESGQGDSYEQY
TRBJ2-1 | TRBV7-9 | ASSPGLVYYNEQF
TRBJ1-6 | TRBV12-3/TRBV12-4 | ASTDRGVNSPLH
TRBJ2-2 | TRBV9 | ASSKRDGAGELF
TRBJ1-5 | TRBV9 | DSSGGGLGQPQH